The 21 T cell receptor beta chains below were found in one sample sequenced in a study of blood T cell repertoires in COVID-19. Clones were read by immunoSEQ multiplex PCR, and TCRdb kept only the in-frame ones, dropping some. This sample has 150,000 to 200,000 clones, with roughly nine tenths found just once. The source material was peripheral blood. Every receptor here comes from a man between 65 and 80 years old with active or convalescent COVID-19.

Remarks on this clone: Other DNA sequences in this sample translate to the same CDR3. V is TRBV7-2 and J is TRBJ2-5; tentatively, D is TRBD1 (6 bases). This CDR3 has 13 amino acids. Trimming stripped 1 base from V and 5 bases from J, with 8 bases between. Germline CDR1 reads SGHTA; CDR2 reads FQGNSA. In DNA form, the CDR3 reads TGTGCCAGCAGCTTAGGGGGGCGTGAGACCCAGTACTTC. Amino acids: CASSLGGRETQYF.

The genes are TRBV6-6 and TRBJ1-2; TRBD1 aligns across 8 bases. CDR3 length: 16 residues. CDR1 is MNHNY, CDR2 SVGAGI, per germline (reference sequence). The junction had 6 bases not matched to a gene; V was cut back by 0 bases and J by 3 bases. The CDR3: CASSYSRSGGDYGYTF. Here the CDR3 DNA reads TGTGCCAGCAGTTACTCGAGATCAGGGGGCGACTATGGCTACACCTTC.

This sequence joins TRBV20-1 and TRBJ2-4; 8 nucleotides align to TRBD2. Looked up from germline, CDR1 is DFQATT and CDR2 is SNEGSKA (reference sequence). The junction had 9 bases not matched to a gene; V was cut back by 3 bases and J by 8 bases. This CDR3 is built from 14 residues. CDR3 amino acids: CSASDPTGGDIQYF. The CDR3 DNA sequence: TGCAGTGCTAGTGACCCGACGGGAGGGGACATTCAGTACTTC.

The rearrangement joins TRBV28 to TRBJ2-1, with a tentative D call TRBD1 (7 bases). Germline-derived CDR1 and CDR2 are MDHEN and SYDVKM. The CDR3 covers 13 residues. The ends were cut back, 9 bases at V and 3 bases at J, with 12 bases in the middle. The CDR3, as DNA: TGTGCCAGTGCAGGGGGGTTCTACAATGAGCAGTTCTTC. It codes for CASAGGFYNEQFF.

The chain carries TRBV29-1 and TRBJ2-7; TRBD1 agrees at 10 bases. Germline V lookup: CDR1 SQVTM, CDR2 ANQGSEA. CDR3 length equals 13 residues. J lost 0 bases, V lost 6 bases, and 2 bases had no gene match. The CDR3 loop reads CSVRQGASYEQYF. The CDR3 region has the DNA TGCAGCGTCCGACAGGGGGCCTCCTACGAGCAGTACTTC.

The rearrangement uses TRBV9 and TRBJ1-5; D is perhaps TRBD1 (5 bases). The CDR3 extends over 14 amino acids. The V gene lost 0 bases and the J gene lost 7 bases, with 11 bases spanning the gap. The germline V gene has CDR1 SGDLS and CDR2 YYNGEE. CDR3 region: CASSVDGAGQPQHF. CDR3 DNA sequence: TGTGCCAGCAGCGTAGATGGGGCAGGACAGCCCCAGCATTTT.

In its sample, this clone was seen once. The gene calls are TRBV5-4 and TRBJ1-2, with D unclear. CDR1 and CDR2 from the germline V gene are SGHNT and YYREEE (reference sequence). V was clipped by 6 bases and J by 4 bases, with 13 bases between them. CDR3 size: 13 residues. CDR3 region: CASNDGRTYGYTF. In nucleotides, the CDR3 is TGTGCCAGCAACGATGGGCGCACCTATGGCTACACCTTC.

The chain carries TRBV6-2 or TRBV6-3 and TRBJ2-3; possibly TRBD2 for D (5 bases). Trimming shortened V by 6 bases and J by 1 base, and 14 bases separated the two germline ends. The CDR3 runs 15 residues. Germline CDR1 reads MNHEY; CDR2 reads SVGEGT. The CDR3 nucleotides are TGTGCCAGCAGCTTCTTTGGAGCGGGCACAGATACGCAGTATTTT. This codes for CASSFFGAGTDTQYF.

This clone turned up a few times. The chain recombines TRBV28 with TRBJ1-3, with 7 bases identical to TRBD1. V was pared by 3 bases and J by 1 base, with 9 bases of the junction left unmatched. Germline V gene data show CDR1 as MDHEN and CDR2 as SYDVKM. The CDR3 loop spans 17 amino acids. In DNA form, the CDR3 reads TGTGCCAGCAGTTTGACCCGGACAGGATGGTCTGGAAACACCATATATTTT. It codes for CASSLTRTGWSGNTIYF. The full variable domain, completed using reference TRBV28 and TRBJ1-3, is DVKVTQSSRYLVKRTGEKVFLECVQDMDHENMFWYRQDPGLGLRLIYFSYDVKMKEKGDIPEGYSVSREKKERFSLILESASTNQTSMYLCASSLTRTGWSGNTIYFGEGSWLTVV.

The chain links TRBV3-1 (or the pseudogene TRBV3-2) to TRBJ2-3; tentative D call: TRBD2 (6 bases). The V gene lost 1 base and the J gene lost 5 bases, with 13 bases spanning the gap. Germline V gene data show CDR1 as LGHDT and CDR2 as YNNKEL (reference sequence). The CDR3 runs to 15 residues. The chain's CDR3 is CASSQGNLGGDTQYF. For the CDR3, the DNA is TGTGCCAGCAGCCAAGGGAACCTCGGGGGAGATACGCAGTATTTT.

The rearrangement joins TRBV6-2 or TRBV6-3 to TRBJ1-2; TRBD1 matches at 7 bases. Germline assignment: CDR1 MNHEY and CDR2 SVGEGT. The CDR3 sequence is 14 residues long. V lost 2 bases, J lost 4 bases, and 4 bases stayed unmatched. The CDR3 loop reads CASSYRQGGYGYTF. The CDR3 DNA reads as TGTGCCAGCAGTTACCGACAGGGAGGCTATGGCTACACCTTC.

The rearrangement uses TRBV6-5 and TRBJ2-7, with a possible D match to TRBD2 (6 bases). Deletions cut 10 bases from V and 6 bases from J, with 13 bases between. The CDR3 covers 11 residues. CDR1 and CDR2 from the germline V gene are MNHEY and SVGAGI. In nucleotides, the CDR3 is TGTGCCAATAAGGAGGGCCGCGAGCAGTACTTC. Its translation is CANKEGREQYF.

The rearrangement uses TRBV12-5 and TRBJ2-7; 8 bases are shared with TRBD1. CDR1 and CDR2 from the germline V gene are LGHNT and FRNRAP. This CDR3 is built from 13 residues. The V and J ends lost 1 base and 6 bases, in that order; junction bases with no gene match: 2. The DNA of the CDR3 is TGTGCTAGTGGTTTGGCAGGGGGCAGCGAGCAGTACTTC. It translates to CASGLAGGSEQYF.

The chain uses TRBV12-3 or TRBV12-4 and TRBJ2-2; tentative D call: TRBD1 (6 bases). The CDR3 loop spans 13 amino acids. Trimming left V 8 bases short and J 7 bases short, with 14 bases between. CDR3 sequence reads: CASYRVMGGELFF. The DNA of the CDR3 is TGTGCCAGCTACAGGGTTATGGGCGGGGAGCTGTTTTTT.

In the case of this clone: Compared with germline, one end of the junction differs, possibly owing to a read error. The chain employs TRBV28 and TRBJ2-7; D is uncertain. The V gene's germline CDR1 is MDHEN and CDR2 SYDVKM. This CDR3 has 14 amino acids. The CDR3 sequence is CASIEMGSSYEQYF. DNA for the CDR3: TGTGCGAGCATAGAGATGGGCAGCTCCTACGAGCAGTACTTC.

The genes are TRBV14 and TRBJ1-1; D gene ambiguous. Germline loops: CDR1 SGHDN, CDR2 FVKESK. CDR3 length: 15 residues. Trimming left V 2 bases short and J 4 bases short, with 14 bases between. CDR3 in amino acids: CASSQSAVRGTEAFF. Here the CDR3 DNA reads TGTGCCAGCAGCCAATCGGCGGTTCGGGGCACTGAAGCTTTCTTT.

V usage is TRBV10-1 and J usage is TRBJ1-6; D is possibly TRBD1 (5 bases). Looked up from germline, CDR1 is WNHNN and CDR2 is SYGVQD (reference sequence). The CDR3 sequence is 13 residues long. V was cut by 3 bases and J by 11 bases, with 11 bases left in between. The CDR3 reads CASSEGVGTPLHF. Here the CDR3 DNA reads TGCGCCAGCAGTGAAGGGGTTGGTACACCCCTCCACTTT.

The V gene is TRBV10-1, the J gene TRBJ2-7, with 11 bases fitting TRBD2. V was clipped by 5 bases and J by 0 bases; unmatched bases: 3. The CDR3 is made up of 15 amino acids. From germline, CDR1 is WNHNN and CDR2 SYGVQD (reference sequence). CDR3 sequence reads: CASSPTSGSSYEQYF. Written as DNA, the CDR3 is TGCGCCAGCAGTCCTACTAGCGGGAGCTCCTACGAGCAGTACTTC.

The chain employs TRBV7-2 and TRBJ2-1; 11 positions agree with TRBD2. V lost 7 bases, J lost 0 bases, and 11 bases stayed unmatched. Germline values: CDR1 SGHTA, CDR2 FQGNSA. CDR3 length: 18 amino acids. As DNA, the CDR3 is TGTGCCAGCACCCAACTAGCGGGGGTACTCAGCTCCTACAATGAGCAGTTCTTC. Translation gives CASTQLAGVLSSYNEQFF.

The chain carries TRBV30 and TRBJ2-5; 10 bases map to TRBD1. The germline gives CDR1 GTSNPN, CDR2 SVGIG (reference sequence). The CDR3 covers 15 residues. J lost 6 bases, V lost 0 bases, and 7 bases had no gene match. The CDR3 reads CAWSVRTGGRQTQYF. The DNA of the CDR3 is TGTGCCTGGAGTGTGCGGACAGGGGGGCGTCAGACCCAGTACTTC.

Here the CDR3 DNA reads TGTGCCAGCAGTGAAGCCGGTATTCCGTCTGAAGCTTTCTTT. Translating it yields CASSEAGIPSEAFF. The V and J genes are TRBV2 and TRBJ1-1; D gene ambiguous. Trimming took 0 bases from V and 6 from J, leaving 11 bases between them. Germline CDR1 and CDR2: SNHLY and FYNNEI. This CDR3 is 14 amino acids long.